This T cell receptor beta chain was found in a study of identical twins. Looked up from germline, CDR1 is SGHAT and CDR2 is FQNNGV. The CDR3 covers 12 residues. V lost 6 bases and J lost 6; bases outside the gene matches: 4. With template switching, a universal primer site was added, and the cDNA carried unique molecular identifiers. One entry per CDR3 protein, called by TCRdb with MiXCR from the 5' RACE reads. The repertoire includes approximately 670,000 distinct CDR3 sequences, 6.1% of them detected once, and about 2% sits in the top ten. This clonotype was seen a few times. Its specificity is not known. Study-wide points: Insertions were reduced in abundant cord blood beta clonotypes but not in memory repertoires. Less excess twin sharing appeared in beta out-of-frame sequences. Conclusions relied on cross-sectional statistical analysis, not following the same donors.

Source material: naive T cells sorted from blood. This sequence was found in a man in his late teens or twenties in good health. The rearrangement uses TRBV11-2 and TRBJ2-7; 8 bases line up with TRBD2. The chain's CDR3 is CASSWTSSEQYF. CDR3 bases: TGTGCCAGCAGTTGGACTAGCAGCGAGCAGTACTTC.